This TCR beta chain was retrieved from a study of blood T cell repertoires in COVID-19. On the study more broadly: Italy, Spain and the United States were the sources of the convalescent and acute COVID-19 samples. T cells, B-cell-depleted T cells, or PBMCs provided the cDNA or gDNA that served as material.

Individuals drawn from under 30 US areas were about 18 to 90 years old. The V and J ends lost 0 bases and 2 bases respectively, with 19 bases between them. Germline V CDR1 and CDR2: LGHNT, FRNRAP. The CDR3 has 19 amino acids. Authors' methods: Estimation of nucleated cell counts relied on the amplification of reference gene primers. Clones were read by immunoSEQ multiplex PCR, and TCRdb kept only the in-frame ones, dropping some. V and J calls plus clone size are reproduced from that table; the DNA served to infer D and trimming. This repertoire shows approximately 280,000 clones, approximately 90% found once; its top ten account for about 6%.

The chain employs TRBV12-5 and TRBJ2-2; D might be TRBD1 (6 bases). The sequenced material came from PBMCs or T cells enriched from blood (not recorded which). The clonotype comes from a woman aged 40 to 55 who had recovered from COVID-19. The CDR3 sequence: CASGLVRDGQGPNTGELFF. CDR3 bases: TGTGCTAGTGGTTTGGTTCGAGACGGCCAGGGGCCAAACACCGGGGAGCTGTTTTTT.